One sample yielded the 19 T cell receptor beta chains listed below, sequenced in a study of vaccination effects on CD4 cells after COVID-19 (dated by TCRdb to between 2021 and 2023). No cognate antigen is known for these TCRs. Libraries were made using the immunoSEQ multiplex PCR assay. TCRdb took this table from immuneACCESS and kept in-frame rearrangements with V and J called. Such tables lack part of the clones; where checked against another copy, unresolved V genes explain under half of the gap, and the rest is unexplained. This sample gives tens of thousands of clones in total; over 70% of them show up just once. The ten largest clones add up to roughly 15% of the sample. In the ViraFEST assay, PBMC were stimulated with viral peptide pools, and TCR sequencing was then used to find antigen-specific CD4+ T cell clonotypes based on their expansion. After less than 13 days of culture, CD4+ T cells were isolated with the EasySep CD4+ T cell isolation kit. Each participant got two doses of an mRNA SARS-CoV-2 vaccine, either BNT162b2 or mRNA-1273.

The source material was CD4+ T cells from PBMCs cultured with HCoV-229E spike peptides, sampled after COVID-19 vaccination. The sample's cell subset or site label, in plain terms: HCoV-229E spike overlapping peptide pool stimulation. The receptors derive from a human donor who received a COVID-19 vaccine.

The chain carries TRBV6-6 and TRBJ1-5; possibly TRBD1 for D (5 bases). CDR3 size: 13 residues. Per the germline V gene, CDR1 is MNHNY and CDR2 is SVGAGI (reference sequence). Trimming pared 6 bases from V and 1 base from J, leaving 7 bases between. The CDR3 sequence: CASSRDSNQPQHF. CDR3 nucleotides: TGTGCCAGCAGCCGGGACAGCAATCAGCCCCAGCATTTT.

This clone appeared a single time. This chain uses TRBV12-3 or TRBV12-4 with TRBJ1-3; no clear D. This CDR3 has 13 residues. V gave up 5 bases and J gave up 2 bases, with 7 bases separating them. In nucleotides, the CDR3 is TGTGCCAGCAGTAGGGAAGCTGGAAACACCATATATTTT. It encodes CASSREAGNTIYF.

The chain employs TRBV20-1 and TRBJ1-1, with D unresolved. This CDR3 has 10 residues. The germline gives CDR1 DFQATT, CDR2 SNEGSKA (reference sequence). V was trimmed by 4 bases and J by 9 bases, leaving 9 bases between them. The CDR3 reads CSAIGSKAFF. As DNA, the CDR3 is TGCAGTGCTATTGGTTCGAAAGCTTTCTTT.

The rearrangement uses TRBV6-5 and TRBJ2-7; possibly TRBD1 for D (5 bases). Trimming removed 6 bases at V and 6 bases at J, with 12 bases between. This CDR3 comprises 12 residues. Germline values: CDR1 MNHEY, CDR2 SVGAGI. For the CDR3, the DNA is TGTGCCAGCAGATTGAGACAGTCCGAGCAGTACTTC. It translates to CASRLRQSEQYF.

The chain is built from TRBV5-1 and TRBJ1-1, with D possibly TRBD1 on 6 matching bases. The germline gives CDR1 SGHRS, CDR2 YFSETQ. Trimming took 4 bases from V and 5 from J, leaving 12 bases between them. The CDR3 totals 13 residues. In DNA, the CDR3 is TGCGCCAGCAGCGCAGGAGGGGGAACTGAAGCTTTCTTT. It is translated as CASSAGGGTEAFF. Combining the CDR3 with reference TRBV5-1 and TRBJ1-1 gives the whole variable domain KAGVTQTPRYLIKTRGQQVTLSCSPISGHRSVSWYQQTPGQGLQFLFEYFSETQRNKGNFPGRFSGRQFSNSRSEMNVSTLELGDSALYLCASSAGGGTEAFFGQGTRLTVV.

This clone was found a few times. The rearrangement uses TRBV14 and TRBJ1-3, with D possibly matching TRBD1 (6 bases). Germline V CDR1 and CDR2: SGHDN, FVKESK. V was cut by 5 bases and J by 3 bases, with 17 bases left in between. The CDR3 extends over 16 amino acids. CDR3 coding DNA: TGTGCCAGCAGCTCAGGACAGCTCCTCTATGGAAACACCATATATTTT. It codes for CASSSGQLLYGNTIYF.

The V and J genes are TRBV29-1 and TRBJ1-1; TRBD1 is a possible D gene (6 bases). Germline V gene sequence: CDR1 SQVTM, CDR2 ANQGSEA. The CDR3 length is 14 residues. The V end lost 5 bases, the J end lost 4 bases, and 17 bases lay between the germline ends. This chain's CDR3 is CSVTMGGASTEAFF. CDR3 bases: TGCAGCGTTACCATGGGGGGGGCGAGCACTGAAGCTTTCTTT.

The J gene is TRBJ1-1, the V gene TRBV10-3; D uncertain. CDR3 length: 14 amino acids. Trimming stripped 0 bases from V and 0 bases from J, with 5 bases between. Germline V CDR1 and CDR2: ENHRY, SYGVKD. CDR3 sequence reads: CAISESAVNTEAFF. Written as DNA, the CDR3 is TGTGCCATCAGTGAGTCGGCAGTGAACACTGAAGCTTTCTTT.

The gene calls are TRBV27 and TRBJ2-1, with 7 bases matching TRBD1. V was pared by 4 bases and J by 7 bases, with 4 bases of the junction left unmatched. The CDR3 sequence is 13 residues long. Germline-derived CDR1 and CDR2 are MNHEY and SMNVEV (reference sequence). The DNA for the CDR3 is TGTGCCAGCAGTTCATACAGGGGAAATGAGCAGTTCTTC. Its protein is CASSSYRGNEQFF.

V usage is TRBV9 and J usage is TRBJ2-3; 14 bases align to TRBD2. The germline gives CDR1 SGDLS, CDR2 YYNGEE. The CDR3 runs to 15 residues. V was clipped by 3 bases and J by 7 bases; unmatched bases: 4. The chain's CDR3 is CASSETSGGANTQYF. DNA for the CDR3: TGTGCCAGCAGCGAGACTAGCGGGGGGGCGAATACGCAGTATTTT.

V usage is TRBV5-5 and J usage is TRBJ2-1; 8 positions match TRBD2. V shed 4 bases, J shed 3 bases, and the junction held 12 bases outside the gene matches. CDR1 is SGHKS and CDR2 is YYEKEE in the germline V gene (reference sequence). This CDR3 is 17 amino acids long. For the CDR3, the DNA is TGTGCCAGCAGCGGGGATAGCACGGGAGGGGTCTACAATGAGCAGTTCTTC. Its protein product is CASSGDSTGGVYNEQFF. The complete variable domain, with remaining parts taken from reference TRBV5-5 and TRBJ2-1, reads DAGVTQSPTHLIKTRGQQVTLRCSPISGHKSVSWYQQVLGQGPQFIFQYYEKEERGRGNFPDRFSARQFPNYSSELNVNALLLGDSALYLCASSGDSTGGVYNEQFFGPGTRLTVL.

The chain uses TRBV2 and TRBJ2-2; D not resolved. The length of the CDR3 is 13 residues. Per germline, CDR1 SNHLY and CDR2 FYNNEI. The germline V and J ends were trimmed by 8 bases and 6 bases, with 13 bases remaining between them. CDR3 nucleotide sequence: TGTGCCAGCTTGACTTACAGCCCCGGGGAGCTGTTTTTT. This gives the protein CASLTYSPGELFF.

V is TRBV24-1 and J is TRBJ2-5; 8 nucleotides match TRBD2. This CDR3 is 15 amino acids long. CDR1 KGHDR and CDR2 SFDVKD come from the germline V gene. V was pared by 5 bases and J by 10 bases, with 14 bases of the junction left unmatched. DNA for the CDR3: TGTGCCACCAGTGCCAGGACGGGGGGGCAATGGGGCCAGTACTTC. It is translated as CATSARTGGQWGQYF.

Here the CDR3 reads CASSLHSGVYEQYF. The CDR3 region has the DNA TGCGCCAGCAGCTTGCATTCGGGGGTCTACGAGCAGTACTTC. The V call is TRBV5-1, the J call TRBJ2-7; tentatively, D is TRBD2 (6 bases). Germline values: CDR1 SGHRS, CDR2 YFSETQ. Trimming removed 1 base at V and 3 bases at J, with 11 bases between. This CDR3 is 14 amino acids long. Supplemented by reference TRBV5-1 and TRBJ2-7, the full variable domain reads KAGVTQTPRYLIKTRGQQVTLSCSPISGHRSVSWYQQTPGQGLQFLFEYFSETQRNKGNFPGRFSGRQFSNSRSEMNVSTLELGDSALYLCASSLHSGVYEQYFGPGTRLTVT.

The chain combines TRBV2 with TRBJ2-3; 7 bases are a match to TRBD2. Trimming at V came to 1 base and at J to 3 bases, leaving 7 bases not matched to a gene. Germline V gives CDR1 SNHLY, CDR2 FYNNEI. This CDR3 has 16 amino acids. The CDR3 DNA reads as TGTGCCAGCAGTGAAGGTCTGGCGGGAGAAACAGATACGCAGTATTTT. Amino acid sequence: CASSEGLAGETDTQYF.

The rearrangement uses TRBV19 and TRBJ1-5, with TRBD1 matching over 8 bases. CDR3 length equals 17 residues. Germline lookup yields CDR1 LNHDA and CDR2 SQIVND (reference sequence). Unmatched junction bases numbered 17, after V lost 4 bases and J lost 9 bases. The CDR3 DNA reads as TGTGCCAGTAGTACACATTGGGGGGGCAGGGGGCTCGTGCCCCAGCATTTT. Translated, it gives CASSTHWGGRGLVPQHF. Using reference TRBV19 and TRBJ1-5 for the parts outside the CDR3, the full variable domain is DGGITQSPKYLFRKEGQNVTLSCEQNLNHDAMYWYRQDPGQGLRLIYYSQIVNDFQKGDIAEGYSVSREKKESFPLTVTSAQKNPTAFYLCASSTHWGGRGLVPQHFGDGTRLSIL.

The rearrangement links TRBV4-1 to TRBJ1-2, with TRBD1 matching over 10 bases. V lost 4 bases and J lost 4; bases outside the gene matches: 6. CDR3 length: 15 residues. Looked up from germline, CDR1 is MGHRA and CDR2 is YSYEKL. The CDR3 nucleotides read TGCGCCAGCAGCCTACTGACAGGGGGCAGCTATGGCTACACCTTC. Encoded protein: CASSLLTGGSYGYTF.

The chain has TRBV10-3 and TRBJ2-7; weak D call: TRBD2 (5 bases). This CDR3 contains 12 residues. Looked up from germline, CDR1 is ENHRY and CDR2 is SYGVKD. The V end was cut by 4 bases, the J end by 6 bases, with 10 bases between. Here the CDR3 DNA reads TGTGCCATCAGTGGTAGGGAGATCGAGCAGTACTTC. It is translated as CAISGREIEQYF.

The chain combines TRBV6-5 with TRBJ1-4; a weak D match, TRBD1 (5 bases). Germline values: CDR1 MNHEY, CDR2 SVGAGI. This CDR3 comprises 16 residues. V shed 2 bases and J shed 0 bases, with 10 bases lying between them. The CDR3 DNA reads as TGTGCCAGCAGTTACGGGCCAGGGACAACTAATGAAAAACTGTTTTTT. It translates to CASSYGPGTTNEKLFF.